A selection of T cell receptor beta chains follows, all from one sample in a study of breast tumors, draining lymph nodes, adjacent tissues. In TCRdb, the multiplex PCR reads were re-called with MiXCR into one record per CDR3 protein. The sample yields 50,000 to 55,000 distinct CDR3 sequences, 35% to 50% seen once. Sequenced input: breast tumor tissue. The source of these receptors is a female donor with breast cancer. Some clones in this sample may be carry-over from other donors' samples. CDR3s include the opening cysteine and the closing phenylalanine or tryptophan. A D gene is named only where the DNA matches it firmly. Some rows mark clone size as missing; the rest say once, few, many or name a class of expanded clone.

>NA|TRBJ2-7|NA|TRBV14
CASREGKTYEQYF
TGTGCCAGCAGAGAGGGCAAAACCTACGAGCAGTACTTC
>TRBD1|TRBJ2-1|many|TRBV9
CAGSVEGQGGNEQFF
TGTGCCGGCAGCGTAGAAGGACAGGGGGGCAATGAGCAGTTCTTC
>NA|TRBJ2-5|NA|TRBV10-2
CASSESESETQYF
TGCGCCAGCAGTGAGTCGGAGAGCGAGACCCAGTACTTC
>TRBD1|TRBJ1-4|NA|TRBV9
CASSVGQGAEKLFF
TGTGCCAGCAGCGTAGGACAGGGGGCCGAAAAACTGTTTTTT
>NA|TRBJ2-1|once|TRBV12-3/TRBV12-4
CASSGDTGEQFF
TGTGCCAGCAGTGGGGACACCGGGGAGCAGTTCTTC
>TRBD1|TRBJ1-6|many|TRBV2
CATGPLQGESPLHF
TGTGCCACGGGTCCTCTACAGGGGGAATCACCCCTCCACTTT
>NA|TRBJ1-6|many|TRBV6-6
CASSPQGGESPLHF
TGTGCCAGCAGTCCACAGGGCGGGGAATCACCCCTCCACTTT
>NA|TRBJ1-3|many|TRBV9
CASSPRPGTIYF
TGTGCCAGCAGCCCCCGACCGGGCACCATATATTTT
>NA|TRBJ2-3|many|TRBV9
CASSVARVTDTQYF
TGTGCCAGCAGCGTAGCTCGGGTCACAGATACGCAGTATTTT
>TRBD2|TRBJ2-5|NA|TRBV20-1
CSAGSGRSETQYF
TGCAGTGCTGGGAGCGGGAGATCAGAGACCCAGTACTTC
>TRBD1|TRBJ2-5|many|TRBV20-1
CSARDDRDQETQYF
TGCAGTGCTAGAGACGACAGGGATCAAGAGACCCAGTACTTC
>TRBD1|TRBJ2-7|many|TRBV7-2
CASSPPGQKTYEQYF
TGTGCCAGCAGCCCTCCGGGACAGAAGACCTACGAGCAGTACTTC
>NA|TRBJ1-2|NA|TRBV29-1
CSLRGARGGYTF
TGCAGCTTACGGGGAGCTCGGGGTGGCTACACCTTC
>NA|TRBJ1-1|NA|TRBV3-1
CASSQQGYGGTEAFF
TGTGCCAGCAGCCAACAGGGGTATGGAGGCACTGAAGCTTTCTTT
>TRBD1|TRBJ1-2|many|TRBV10-3
CAISGPGQGDGYTF
TGTGCCATCAGTGGACCGGGACAGGGGGATGGCTACACCTTC
>TRBD1|TRBJ1-3|many|TRBV9
CASSVDGTGGRNF
TGTGCCAGCAGCGTAGATGGGACAGGGGGACGTAATTTT
>TRBD2|TRBJ2-3|NA|TRBV10-2
CAVGLAGGVGTDTQYF
TGCGCCGTTGGCCTAGCGGGAGGGGTTGGCACAGATACGCAGTATTTT
>TRBD1|TRBJ2-2|many|TRBV12-3/TRBV12-4
CASSTPGTGASRLNTGELFF
TGTGCCAGCAGTACACCCGGGACAGGGGCCAGCCGCCTGAACACCGGGGAGCTGTTTTTT
>NA|TRBJ2-6|NA|TRBV9
CASSVARGTEAF
NA
>TRBD1|TRBJ1-6|NA|TRBV11-3
CASSLGRGANSPPHF
TGTGCCAGCAGCTTAGGCAGGGGGGCTAACTCACCCCCCCACTTT
>NA|TRBJ1-4|many|TRBV7-2
CASSLGPLGGGGEKLFF
TGTGCCAGCAGCTTAGGCCCTTTGGGGGGCGGCGGAGAAAAACTGTTTTTT
>NA|TRBJ2-2|many|TRBV5-6
CASSLAPTMSGELFF
TGTGCCAGCAGCTTGGCCCCCACAATGAGCGGGGAGCTGTTTTTT
>NA|TRBJ2-5|NA|TRBV6-5
CASSHGYLREQETQYF
TGTGCCAGCAGTCACGGGTACCTCAGGGAACAAGAGACCCAGTACTTC
>TRBD1|TRBJ2-2|NA|TRBV10-3
CAITTGGGRTGELFF
TGTGCCATCACTACAGGGGGTGGCCGGACCGGGGAGCTGTTTTTT
>TRBD2|TRBJ2-5|many|TRBV6-6
CASSHLGRGKGETQYF
TGTGCCAGCAGTCACCTTGGGAGGGGAAAGGGGGAGACCCAGTACTTC
>NA|TRBJ1-5|many|TRBV2
CASSSGVGNQPQHF
TGTGCCAGCAGTTCAGGGGTTGGCAATCAGCCCCAGCATTTT
>NA|TRBJ2-5|NA|TRBV7-9
CACSLQETQYF
TGTGCCTGCAGCCTCCAGGAGACCCAGTACTTC